This T cell receptor (beta chain) was recovered during a study of T-cell reconstitution after alpha-beta-depleted transplantation in children. Study-wide findings and caveats: About two months after transplant, alpha-beta T cells reportedly came from several hundred expanded graft clones.

As concerns this clonotype: Its matching antigen is unknown.

During its preparation, the TCRbeta library received unique molecular identifiers. TCRdb re-called the PCR reads through MiXCR, storing one row per CDR3 protein. The sample consists of some 450,000 distinct CDR3 sequences, over 40% of them appearing once. This CDR3 spans 13 amino acids. Per the germline V gene, CDR1 is LNHDA and CDR2 is SQIVND (reference sequence). Unmatched junction bases numbered 10, after V lost 8 bases and J lost 6 bases. This clonotype was obtained from a girl between 2 and 10 years old with aplastic anemia, due to receive a stem cell transplant. The rearrangement uses TRBV19 and TRBJ2-7; 7 positions agree with TRBD2. This specimen was PBMCs, taken before TCRalphabeta/CD19-depleted stem cell transplant. The CDR3 loop is CASGKAGVGEQYF. For the CDR3, the DNA is TGTGCCAGTGGAAAGGCGGGAGTGGGCGAGCAGTACTTC.